The 6 T cell receptor beta chains listed next were all sequenced from one sample in a study of blood T cell repertoires in COVID-19. TCRdb's table, derived via immunoSEQ multiplex PCR, lists solely in-frame clones and lacks some. This repertoire shows some 31,000 clones, 65% to 90% found once; its top ten account for roughly 18%. Input material: peripheral blood. The receptor source for this set is a woman aged 55-69 years with active COVID-19.

The rearrangement links TRBV7-2 to TRBJ2-2; 10 bases map to TRBD2. Germline loops: CDR1 SGHTA, CDR2 FQGNSA. This CDR3 spans 16 amino acids. The junction had 6 bases not matched to a gene; V was cut back by 4 bases and J by 4 bases. CDR3 sequence: CASSSGLAATTGELFF. The CDR3 DNA sequence: TGTGCCAGCAGCTCCGGACTAGCGGCGACCACCGGGGAGCTGTTTTTT.

The rearrangement joins TRBV29-1 to TRBJ2-6; no clear D. The CDR3 runs to 12 residues. Germline values: CDR1 SQVTM, CDR2 ANQGSEA. The V and J ends lost 4 bases and 3 bases respectively, with 4 bases between them. The CDR3 region has the DNA TGCAGCGTTGCGGTTGGGGCCAACGTCCTGACTTTC. As protein: CSVAVGANVLTF.

V and J are TRBV10-1 and TRBJ2-7; 7 bases map to TRBD1. The V and J ends lost 3 bases and 6 bases, in that order; junction bases with no gene match: 8. Looked up from germline, CDR1 is WNHNN and CDR2 is SYGVQD (reference sequence). This CDR3 is 14 amino acids long. Here the CDR3 reads CASSEGGRAGEQYF. DNA for the CDR3: TGCGCCAGCAGTGAAGGGGGCAGGGCAGGCGAGCAGTACTTC.

The gene calls are TRBV2 and TRBJ2-7, with TRBD2 identical over 7 bases. J gave up 1 base and V 7 bases, and 4 bases lay outside the gene matches. The CDR3 length is 13 residues. Germline CDR1 reads SNHLY; CDR2 reads FYNNEI. In DNA, the CDR3 is TGTGCCAGCAAGGGGCGGGAGTCCTACGAGCAGTACTTC. Translating it yields CASKGRESYEQYF.

V gene TRBV25-1 combines with J gene TRBJ2-5; 8 bases agree with TRBD1. This CDR3 is 15 amino acids long. Per the germline V gene, CDR1 is MGHDK and CDR2 is SYGVNS. The trim removed 2 bases at V and 5 bases at J, leaving 7 bases unmatched. The CDR3 here is CASSEPQGATETQYF. The CDR3 DNA reads TGTGCCAGCAGTGAACCGCAGGGGGCAACGGAGACCCAGTACTTC.

V is TRBV18 and J is TRBJ1-5; possible D gene TRBD1, 5 bases. The germline CDR1 and CDR2 sequences are KGHSH and LQKENI. The V end was cut by 6 bases, the J end by 4 bases, with 10 bases between. This CDR3 is built from 13 residues. The CDR3 is CASSGGPNQPQHF. In nucleotides, the CDR3 is TGTGCCAGCTCGGGGGGTCCGAATCAGCCCCAGCATTTT.